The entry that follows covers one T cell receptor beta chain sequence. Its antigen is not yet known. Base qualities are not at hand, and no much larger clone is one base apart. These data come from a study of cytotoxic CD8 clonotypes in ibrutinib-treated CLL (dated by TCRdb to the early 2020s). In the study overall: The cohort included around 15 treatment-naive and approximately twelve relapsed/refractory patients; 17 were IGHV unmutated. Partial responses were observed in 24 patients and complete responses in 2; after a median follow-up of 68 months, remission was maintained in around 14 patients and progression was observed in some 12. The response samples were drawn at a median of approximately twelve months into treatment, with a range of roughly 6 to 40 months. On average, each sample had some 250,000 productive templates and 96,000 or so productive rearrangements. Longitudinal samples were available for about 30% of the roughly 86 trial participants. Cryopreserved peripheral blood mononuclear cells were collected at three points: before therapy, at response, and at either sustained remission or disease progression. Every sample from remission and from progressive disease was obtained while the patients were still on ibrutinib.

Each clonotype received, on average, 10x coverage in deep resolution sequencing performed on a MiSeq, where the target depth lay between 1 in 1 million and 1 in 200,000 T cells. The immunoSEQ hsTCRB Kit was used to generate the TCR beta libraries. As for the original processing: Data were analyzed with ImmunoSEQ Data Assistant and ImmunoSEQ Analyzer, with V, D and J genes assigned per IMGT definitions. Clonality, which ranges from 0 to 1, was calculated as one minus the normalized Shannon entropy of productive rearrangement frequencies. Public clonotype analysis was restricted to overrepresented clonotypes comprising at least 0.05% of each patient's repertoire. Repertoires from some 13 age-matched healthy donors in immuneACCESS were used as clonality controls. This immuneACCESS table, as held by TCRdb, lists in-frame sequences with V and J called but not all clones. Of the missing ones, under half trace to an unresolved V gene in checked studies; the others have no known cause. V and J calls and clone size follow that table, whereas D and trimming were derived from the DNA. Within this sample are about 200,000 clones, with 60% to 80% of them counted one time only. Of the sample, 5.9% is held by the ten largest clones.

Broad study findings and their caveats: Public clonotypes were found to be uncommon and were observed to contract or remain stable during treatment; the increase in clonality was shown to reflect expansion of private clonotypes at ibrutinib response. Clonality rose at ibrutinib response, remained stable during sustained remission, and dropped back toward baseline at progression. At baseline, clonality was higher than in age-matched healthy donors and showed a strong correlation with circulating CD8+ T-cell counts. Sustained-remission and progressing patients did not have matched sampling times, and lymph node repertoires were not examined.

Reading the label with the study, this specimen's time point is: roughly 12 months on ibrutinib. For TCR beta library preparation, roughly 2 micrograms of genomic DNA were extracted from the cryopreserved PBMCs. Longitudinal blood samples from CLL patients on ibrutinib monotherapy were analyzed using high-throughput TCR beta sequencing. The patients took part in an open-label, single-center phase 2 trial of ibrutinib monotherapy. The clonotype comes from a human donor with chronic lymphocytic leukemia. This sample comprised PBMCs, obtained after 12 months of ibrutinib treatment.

The bases read TGTGCCGGAGGGCGGGGGTTCAGCGAGCAGTACTTC. Translation gives CAGGRGFSEQYF. The sequence joins TRBV30 to TRBJ2-7; 7 central nucleotides agree with TRBD2. At the junction V is shortened by 8 bases and J by 6 bases; bases outside the gene matches: 10. Reading from cysteine to phenylalanine, the CDR3 counts 12 amino acids. CDR3 DNA only is kept here, 36 bases in frame from base 1. CDR1 GTSNPN and CDR2 SVGIG were looked up in the germline V gene (reference sequence).